This TCR beta chain originates from a study of a mutant IDH1 vaccine in newly diagnosed glioma. Study-level information: Vaccinations were initiated 4-6 weeks following radiotherapy alone, or were given together with temozolomide cycles. Among treated patients, roughly 60% were male and roughly 38% female, and mean age was about 41 years.

Time point denoted: week 47, end of study. Doses comprised 300 ug of mutant IDH1 20-mer peptide each, plus topical imiquimod. The CDR3 totals 14 residues. The V gene's germline CDR1 is SGHRS and CDR2 YFSETQ. Trimming removed 1 base from V and 0 bases from J, with 5 bases in between. General observations from the study: The vaccine induced immune responses, and these occurred in approximately 94% of patients. Shifts in the top peripheral T cell clonotypes seemed unrelated to pseudoprogression.

Notes on this clone: Its target is not known.

The repertoire was sequenced with immunoSEQ multiplex PCR; TCRdb's copy has only in-frame clones and lacks some. This table has roughly 86,000 clones, nearly 90% appearing once. The chain combines TRBV5-1 with TRBJ1-3; no clear D gene. The sequence derives from a woman in her forties or fifties with glioma. The sequenced sample was PBMCs, obtained from a glioma patient whose treatment included an IDH1 peptide vaccine. The CDR3 DNA reads TGCGCCAGCAGCTTGCGGGGCTCTGGAAACACCATATATTTT. It is translated as CASSLRGSGNTIYF.